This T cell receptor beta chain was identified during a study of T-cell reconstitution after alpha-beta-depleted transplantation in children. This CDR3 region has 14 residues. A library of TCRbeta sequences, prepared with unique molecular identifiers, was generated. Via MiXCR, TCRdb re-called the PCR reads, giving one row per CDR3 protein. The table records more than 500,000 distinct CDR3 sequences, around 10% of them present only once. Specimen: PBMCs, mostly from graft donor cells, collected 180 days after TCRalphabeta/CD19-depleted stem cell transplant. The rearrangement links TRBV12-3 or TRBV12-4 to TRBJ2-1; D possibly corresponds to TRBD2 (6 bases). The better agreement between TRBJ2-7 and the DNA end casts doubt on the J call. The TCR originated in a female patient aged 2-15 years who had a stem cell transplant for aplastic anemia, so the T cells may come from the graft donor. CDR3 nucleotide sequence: TGTGCCAGCAGTTGGAGGGTCTCCTACAATGAGCAGTACTTC. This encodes CASSWRVSYNEQYF.